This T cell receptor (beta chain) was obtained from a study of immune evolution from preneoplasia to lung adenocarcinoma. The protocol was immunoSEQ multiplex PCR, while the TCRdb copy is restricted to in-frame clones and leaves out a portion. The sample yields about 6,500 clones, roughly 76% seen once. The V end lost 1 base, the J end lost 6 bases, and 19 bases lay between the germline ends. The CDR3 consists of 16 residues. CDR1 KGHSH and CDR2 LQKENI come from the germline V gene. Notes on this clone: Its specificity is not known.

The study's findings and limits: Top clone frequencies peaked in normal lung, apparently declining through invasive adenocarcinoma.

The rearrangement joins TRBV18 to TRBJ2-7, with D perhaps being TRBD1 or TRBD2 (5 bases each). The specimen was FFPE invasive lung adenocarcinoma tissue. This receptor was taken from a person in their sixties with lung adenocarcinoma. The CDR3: CASSPQSHGGVGEQYF. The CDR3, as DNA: TGTGCCAGCTCACCACAGAGCCATGGGGGAGTCGGCGAGCAGTACTTC.